This T cell receptor beta chain was retrieved from a study of T cell responses to AZD1222 COVID-19 vaccine. Profiling relied on immunoSEQ multiplex PCR, and the TCRdb table lists in-frame clones only, not all of them. The sample shows 90,000 to 150,000 clones, 70% to 90% of them seen only once. The sequencing here drew on peripheral blood, taken on day 0 of AZD1222 vaccination. The receptor comes from an adult in good health.

CDR3 sequence (DNA): TGTGCCTGGAGTGTACCCGACAGGGACTCCTACGAGCAGTACTTC. Translated: CAWSVPDRDSYEQYF. The chain joins TRBV30 to TRBJ2-7, with 7 bases identical to TRBD1. Germline V gene sequence: CDR1 GTSNPN, CDR2 SVGIG (reference sequence). J gave up 0 bases and V 0 bases, and 5 bases lay outside the gene matches. The CDR3 has 15 residues.